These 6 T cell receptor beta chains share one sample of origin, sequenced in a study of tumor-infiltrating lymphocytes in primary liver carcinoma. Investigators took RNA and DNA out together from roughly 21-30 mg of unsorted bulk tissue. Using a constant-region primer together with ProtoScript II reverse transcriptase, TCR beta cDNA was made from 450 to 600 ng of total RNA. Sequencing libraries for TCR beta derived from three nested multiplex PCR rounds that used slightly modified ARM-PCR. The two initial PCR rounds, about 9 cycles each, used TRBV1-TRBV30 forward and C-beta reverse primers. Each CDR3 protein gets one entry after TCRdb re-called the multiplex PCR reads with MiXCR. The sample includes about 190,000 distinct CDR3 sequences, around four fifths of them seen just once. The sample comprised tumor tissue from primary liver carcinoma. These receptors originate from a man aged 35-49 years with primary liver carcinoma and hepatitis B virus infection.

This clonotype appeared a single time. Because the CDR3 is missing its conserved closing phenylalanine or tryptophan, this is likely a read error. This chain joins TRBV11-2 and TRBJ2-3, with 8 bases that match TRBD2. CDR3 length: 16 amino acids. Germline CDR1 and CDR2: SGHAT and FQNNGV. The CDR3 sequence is CAGSLQAGVSTDTQYV. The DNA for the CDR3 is TGTGCCGGCAGCTTACAAGCGGGAGTCAGCACGGATACGCAGTATGTT.

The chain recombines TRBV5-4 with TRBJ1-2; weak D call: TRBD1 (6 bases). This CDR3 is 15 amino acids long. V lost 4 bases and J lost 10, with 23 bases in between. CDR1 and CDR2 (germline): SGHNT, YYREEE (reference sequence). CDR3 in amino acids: CASSPGGAVDYNYTF. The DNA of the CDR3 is TGTGCCAGCAGCCCGGGGGGGGCAGTGGACTATAACTACACCTTC.

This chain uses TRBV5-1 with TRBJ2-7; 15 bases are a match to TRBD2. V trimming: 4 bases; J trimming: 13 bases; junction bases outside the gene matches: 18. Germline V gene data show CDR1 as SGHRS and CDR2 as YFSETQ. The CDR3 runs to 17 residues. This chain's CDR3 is CASSRTSGRVGSYELYF. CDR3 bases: TGCGCCAGCAGCCGGACTAGCGGGAGGGTAGGGTCCTACGAGCTATACTTC.

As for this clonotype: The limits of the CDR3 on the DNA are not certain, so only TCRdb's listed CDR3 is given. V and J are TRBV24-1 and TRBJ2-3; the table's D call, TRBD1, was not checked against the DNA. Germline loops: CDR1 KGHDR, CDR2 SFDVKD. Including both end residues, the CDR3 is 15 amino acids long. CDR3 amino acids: CATPTWGSGTDTHYF.

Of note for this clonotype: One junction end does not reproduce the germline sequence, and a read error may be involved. The CDR3 DNA reads TGCGCCAGCAACCAATTACCCTCCCCGGCGGACAATGAGCAGTTCTTC. It is translated as CASNQLPSPADNEQFF. The V and J genes are TRBV4-3 and TRBJ2-1; no reliable D call. Germline CDR1 is LGHNA and CDR2 is YSLEER. This CDR3 region has 16 residues.

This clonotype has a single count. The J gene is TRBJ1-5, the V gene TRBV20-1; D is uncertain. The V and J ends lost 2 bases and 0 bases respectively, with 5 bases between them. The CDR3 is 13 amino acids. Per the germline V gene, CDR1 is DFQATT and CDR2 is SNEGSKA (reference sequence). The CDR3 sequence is CSARQYSNQPQHF. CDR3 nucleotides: TGCAGTGCTAGACAGTATAGCAATCAGCCCCAGCATTTT.